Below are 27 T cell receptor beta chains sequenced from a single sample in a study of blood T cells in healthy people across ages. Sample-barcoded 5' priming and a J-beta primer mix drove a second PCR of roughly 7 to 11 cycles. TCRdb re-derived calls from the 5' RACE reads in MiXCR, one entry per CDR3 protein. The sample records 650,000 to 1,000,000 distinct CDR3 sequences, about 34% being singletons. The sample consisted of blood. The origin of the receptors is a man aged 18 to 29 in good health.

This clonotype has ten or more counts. The CDR3 coding sequence is TGTGCCAGCAGCTTCGGGACTAGCGGAAAAAACATTCAGTACTTC. Its translation is CASSFGTSGKNIQYF. The chain couples TRBV7-2 to TRBJ2-4, with TRBD2 identical over 11 bases. Per germline, CDR1 SGHTA and CDR2 FQGNSA. V lost 3 bases to trimming and J lost 4 bases; unmatched junction nucleotides: 2. The length of the CDR3 is 15 residues.

The CDR3: CASSLASGRNTLGANVLTF. The CDR3 bases are TGTGCCAGCAGCTTAGCTTCTGGACGAAACACGCTTGGGGCCAACGTCCTGACTTTC. V and J are TRBV7-4 and TRBJ2-6; D is ambiguous. Germline V gives CDR1 SGHVT, CDR2 SQSDAQ. The CDR3 runs to 19 residues. Deletions cut 0 bases from V and 3 bases from J, with 18 bases between.

CDR3 region: CASSYSAGGPPQYF. CDR3 coding DNA: TGTGCCAGCAGTTACTCGGCGGGGGGGCCTCCCCAGTACTTC. The chain is built from TRBV6-6 and TRBJ2-5, with 9 bases aligning to TRBD2. This CDR3 contains 14 residues. The trim removed 0 bases at V and 9 bases at J, leaving 5 bases unmatched. The germline V gene has CDR1 MNHNY and CDR2 SVGAGI (reference sequence).

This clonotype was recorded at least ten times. The CDR3 sequence is CASSPAARSTDTQYF. As DNA, the CDR3 is TGCGCCAGCAGCCCAGCGGCCCGGAGCACAGATACGCAGTATTTT. This chain joins TRBV4-1 and TRBJ2-3; possible D gene TRBD2, 5 bases. Per the germline V gene, CDR1 is MGHRA and CDR2 is YSYEKL. The CDR3 is 15 residues long. V lost 4 bases and J 0 bases, leaving 11 bases between the germline ends.

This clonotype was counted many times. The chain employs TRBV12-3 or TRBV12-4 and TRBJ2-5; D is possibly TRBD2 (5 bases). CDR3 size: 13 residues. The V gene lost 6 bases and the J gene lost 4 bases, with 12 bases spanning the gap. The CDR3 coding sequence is TGTGCCAGCAGACCCACCGGGGTAGAGACCCAGTACTTC. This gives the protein CASRPTGVETQYF.

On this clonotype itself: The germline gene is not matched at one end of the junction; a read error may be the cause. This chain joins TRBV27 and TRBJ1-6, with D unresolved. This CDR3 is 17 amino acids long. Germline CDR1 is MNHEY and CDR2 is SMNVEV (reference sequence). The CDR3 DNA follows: TGTGCCAGCAGTTTATTCACTCCTACTGCCTATAATTCACCCCCCCACTTT. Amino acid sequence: CASSLFTPTAYNSPPHF.

The CDR3 sequence: CASSLRTGPAQPQHF. The DNA for the CDR3 is TGTGCCAGCAGCCTACGGACGGGCCCGGCTCAGCCCCAGCATTTT. The chain couples TRBV7-2 to TRBJ1-5; D not resolved. Per the germline V gene, CDR1 is SGHTA and CDR2 is FQGNSA. The CDR3 is 15 amino acids. The V gene lost 5 bases and the J gene lost 6 bases, with 17 bases spanning the gap.

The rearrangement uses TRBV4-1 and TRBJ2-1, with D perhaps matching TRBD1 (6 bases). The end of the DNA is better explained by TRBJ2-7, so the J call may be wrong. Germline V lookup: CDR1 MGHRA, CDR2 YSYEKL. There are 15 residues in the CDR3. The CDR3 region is CASSQVGQSRREQYF. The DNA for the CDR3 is TGCGCCAGCAGCCAAGTAGGACAGTCAAGGCGGGAGCAGTACTTC.

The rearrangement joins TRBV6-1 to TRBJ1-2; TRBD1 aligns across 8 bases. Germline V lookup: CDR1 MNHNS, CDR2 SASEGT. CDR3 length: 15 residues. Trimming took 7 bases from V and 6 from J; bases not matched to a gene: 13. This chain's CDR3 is CASIKRTGNKDGYTF. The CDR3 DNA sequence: TGTGCCAGCATCAAAAGGACAGGGAATAAGGATGGCTACACCTTC.

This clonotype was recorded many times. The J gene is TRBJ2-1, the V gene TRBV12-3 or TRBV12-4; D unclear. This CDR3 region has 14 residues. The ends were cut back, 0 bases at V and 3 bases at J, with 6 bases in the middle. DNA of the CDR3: TGTGCCAGCAGTTTAGCGGGGTACTACAATGAGCAGTTCTTC. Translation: CASSLAGYYNEQFF.

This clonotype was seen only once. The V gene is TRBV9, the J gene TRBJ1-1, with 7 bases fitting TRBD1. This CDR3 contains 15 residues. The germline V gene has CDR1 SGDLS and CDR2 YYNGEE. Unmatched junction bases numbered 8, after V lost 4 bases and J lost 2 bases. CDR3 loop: CASSIWDRPNTEAFF. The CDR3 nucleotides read TGTGCCAGCAGCATCTGGGACAGACCAAACACTGAAGCTTTCTTT.

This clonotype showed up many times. The CDR3 DNA reads as TGCAGTGCTAGAGCCCATGACTCCGGCTTGCCCAACTATGGCTACACCTTC. It encodes CSARAHDSGLPNYGYTF. The chain combines TRBV20-1 with TRBJ1-2; D gene ambiguous. CDR1 is DFQATT, CDR2 SNEGSKA, per germline (reference sequence). Trimming removed 1 base at V and 2 bases at J, with 20 bases between. This CDR3 has 17 amino acids.

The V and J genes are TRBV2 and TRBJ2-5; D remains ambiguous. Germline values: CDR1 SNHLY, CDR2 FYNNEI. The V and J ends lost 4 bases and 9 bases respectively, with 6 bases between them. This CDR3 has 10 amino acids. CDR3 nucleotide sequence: TGTGCCAGCAGTGTATCGGCCCAGTACTTC. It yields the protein CASSVSAQYF.

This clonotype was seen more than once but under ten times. The CDR3 reads CASSLTLGQIYGYTF. As DNA, the CDR3 is TGTGCCAGCAGTTTAACGTTGGGACAGATCTATGGCTACACCTTC. This rearrangement joins TRBV27 to TRBJ1-2; TRBD1 matches 7 bases. Germline-derived CDR1 and CDR2 are MNHEY and SMNVEV (reference sequence). CDR3 length: 15 residues. V lost 2 bases to trimming and J lost 4 bases; unmatched junction nucleotides: 7.

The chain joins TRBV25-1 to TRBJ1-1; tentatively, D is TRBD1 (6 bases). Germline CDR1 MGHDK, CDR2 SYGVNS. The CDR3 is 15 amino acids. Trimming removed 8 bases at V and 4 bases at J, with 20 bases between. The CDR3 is CASGNLGAASTEAFF. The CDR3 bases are TGTGCCAGCGGGAACTTGGGGGCGGCAAGCACTGAAGCTTTCTTT.

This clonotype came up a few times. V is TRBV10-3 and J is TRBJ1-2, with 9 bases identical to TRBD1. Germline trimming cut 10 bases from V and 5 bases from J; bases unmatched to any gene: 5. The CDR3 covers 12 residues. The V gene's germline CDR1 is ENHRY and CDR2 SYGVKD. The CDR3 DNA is TGTGCCACCGGACAGGGGCCGTATGGCTACACCTTC. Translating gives CATGQGPYGYTF.

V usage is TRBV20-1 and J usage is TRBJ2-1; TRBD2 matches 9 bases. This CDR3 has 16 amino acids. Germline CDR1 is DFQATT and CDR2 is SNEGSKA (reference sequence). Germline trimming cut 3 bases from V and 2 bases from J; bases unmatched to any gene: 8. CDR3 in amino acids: CSASGLLAGAYNEQFF. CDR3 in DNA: TGCAGTGCTAGTGGCCTATTAGCGGGGGCCTACAATGAGCAGTTCTTC.

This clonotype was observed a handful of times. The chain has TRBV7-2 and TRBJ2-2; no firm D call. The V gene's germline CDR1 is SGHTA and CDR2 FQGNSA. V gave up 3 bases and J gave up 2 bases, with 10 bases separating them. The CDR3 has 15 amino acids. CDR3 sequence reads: CASSFSAYNTGELFF. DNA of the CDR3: TGTGCCAGCAGCTTTTCAGCCTATAACACCGGGGAGCTGTTTTTT.

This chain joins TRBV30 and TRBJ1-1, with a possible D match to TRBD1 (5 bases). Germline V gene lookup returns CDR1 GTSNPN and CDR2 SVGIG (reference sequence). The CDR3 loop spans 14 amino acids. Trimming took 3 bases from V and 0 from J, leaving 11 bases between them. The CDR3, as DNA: TGTGCCTGGAGCGCCGGGACTATGAACACTGAAGCTTTCTTT. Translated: CAWSAGTMNTEAFF. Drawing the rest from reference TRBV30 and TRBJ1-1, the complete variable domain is SQTIHQWPATLVQPVGSPLSLECTVEGTSNPNLYWYRQAAGRGLQLLFYSVGIGQISSEVPQNLSASRPQDRQFILSSKKLLLSDSGFYLCAWSAGTMNTEAFFGQGTRLTVV.

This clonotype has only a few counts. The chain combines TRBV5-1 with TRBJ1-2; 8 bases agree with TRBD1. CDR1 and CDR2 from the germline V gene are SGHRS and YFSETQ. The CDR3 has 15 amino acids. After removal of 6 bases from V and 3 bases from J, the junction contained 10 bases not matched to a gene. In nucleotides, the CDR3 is TGCGCCAGCACCGACCAGACAGGGGCGGACTATGGCTACACCTTC. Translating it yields CASTDQTGADYGYTF.

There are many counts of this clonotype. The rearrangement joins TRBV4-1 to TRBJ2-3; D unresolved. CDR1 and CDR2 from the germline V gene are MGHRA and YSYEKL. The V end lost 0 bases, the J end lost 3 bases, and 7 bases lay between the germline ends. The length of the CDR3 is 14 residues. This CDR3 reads CASSQDLKTDTQYF. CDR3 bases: TGCGCCAGCAGCCAAGATCTAAAAACAGATACGCAGTATTTT.

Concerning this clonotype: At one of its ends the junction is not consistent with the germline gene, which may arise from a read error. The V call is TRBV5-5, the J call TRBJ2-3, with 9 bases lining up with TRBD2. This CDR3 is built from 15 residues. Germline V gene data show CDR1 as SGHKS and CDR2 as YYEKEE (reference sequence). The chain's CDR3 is CARSLGGGGVDTQYF. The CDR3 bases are TGTGCCAGAAGCTTGGGAGGCGGGGGGGTAGATACGCAGTATTTT.

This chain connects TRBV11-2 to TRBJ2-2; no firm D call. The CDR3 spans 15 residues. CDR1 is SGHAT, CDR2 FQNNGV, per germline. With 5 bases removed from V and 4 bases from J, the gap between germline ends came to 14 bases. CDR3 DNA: TGTGCCAGCAGCCCCTCGGGTGTTGGCACCGGGGAGCTGTTTTTT. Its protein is CASSPSGVGTGELFF. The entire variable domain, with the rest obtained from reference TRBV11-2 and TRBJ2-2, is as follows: EAGVAQSPRYKIIEKRQSVAFWCNPISGHATLYWYQQILGQGPKLLIQFQNNGVVDDSQLPKDRFSAERLKGVDSTLKIQPAKLEDSAVYLCASSPSGVGTGELFFGEGSRLTVL.

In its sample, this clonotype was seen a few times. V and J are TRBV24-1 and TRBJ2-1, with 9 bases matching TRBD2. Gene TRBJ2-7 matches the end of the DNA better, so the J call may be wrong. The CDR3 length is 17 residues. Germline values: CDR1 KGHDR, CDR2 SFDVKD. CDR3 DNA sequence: TGTGCCACCAGTGATAGCAATGGGACTAGCACTAACAATGAGCAGTACTTC. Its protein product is CATSDSNGTSTNNEQYF.

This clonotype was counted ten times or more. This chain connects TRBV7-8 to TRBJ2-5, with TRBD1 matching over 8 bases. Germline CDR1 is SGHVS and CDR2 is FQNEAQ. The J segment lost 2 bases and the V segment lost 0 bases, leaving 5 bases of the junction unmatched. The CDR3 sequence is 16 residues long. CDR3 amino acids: CASSLATGAYQETQYF. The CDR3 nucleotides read TGTGCCAGCAGCTTAGCGACAGGGGCCTATCAAGAGACCCAGTACTTC.

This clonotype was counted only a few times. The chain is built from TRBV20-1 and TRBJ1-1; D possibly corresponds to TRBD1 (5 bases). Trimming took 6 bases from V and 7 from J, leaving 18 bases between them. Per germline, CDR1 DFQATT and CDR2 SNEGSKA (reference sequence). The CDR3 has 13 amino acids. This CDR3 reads CSAPLRGSSEAFF. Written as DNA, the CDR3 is TGCAGTGCGCCCCTGAGGGGCTCGAGTGAAGCTTTCTTT.

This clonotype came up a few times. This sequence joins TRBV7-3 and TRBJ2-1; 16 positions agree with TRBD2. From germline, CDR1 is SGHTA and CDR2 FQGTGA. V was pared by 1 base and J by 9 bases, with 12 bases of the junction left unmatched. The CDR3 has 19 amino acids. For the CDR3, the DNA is TGTGCCAGCAGCTTAAGGACCTCGGGACTAGCGGGGGGGCGGGGTGAGCAGTTCTTC. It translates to CASSLRTSGLAGGRGEQFF.